This is a list of T cell receptor beta chains from one sample in a study of early T cells in non-severe SARS-CoV-2 infection. TCRdb re-derived calls from the 5' RACE reads in MiXCR, one entry per CDR3 protein. The sample has roughly 60,000 distinct CDR3 sequences, more than 6.5% seen once. The starting material was whole blood, obtained at baseline. Receptors originate from an adult who was a healthcare worker with PCR-confirmed SARS-CoV-2 infection or an uninfected control (not recorded which). Each CDR3 is given with its conserved first and last residue. A D gene is named only where the DNA matches it firmly. Rows may omit the clone size; those that give it use once, few, many or a size class.

length: 13; D: TRBD1; V: TRBV19; size: -; J: TRBJ1-5; DNA: TGTGCCAGTAGTAACGGACAGGAACGGCCCCAGCATTTT; CDR3: CASSNGQERPQHF
length: 16; D: TRBD1; V: TRBV5-6; size: many; J: TRBJ2-3; DNA: TGTGCCAGCAGCCCCTTCGGGACAGAAGTCACAGATACGCAGTATTTT; CDR3: CASSPFGTEVTDTQYF
length: 14; D: TRBD1; V: TRBV14; size: few; J: TRBJ1-2; DNA: TGTGCCAGCAGCCAAGATAGAGGGGGCTTGAGCTACACCTTC; CDR3: CASSQDRGGLSYTF
length: 11; D: -; V: TRBV20-1; size: -; J: TRBJ1-2; DNA: TGCAGTCCTACCCCCGCGGCGGGCTACACCTTC; CDR3: CSPTPAAGYTF
length: 13; D: -; V: TRBV6-1; size: -; J: TRBJ2-6; DNA: TGTGCCAGCTTCGTTTCTGGGGCCAACGTCCTGACTTTC; CDR3: CASFVSGANVLTF
length: 16; D: TRBD1; V: TRBV6-5; size: many; J: TRBJ1-4; DNA: TGTGCCAGCAGTTACTCGAGGACAGGAGTTAATGAAAAACTGTTTTTT; CDR3: CASSYSRTGVNEKLFF
length: 15; D: -; V: TRBV6-2/TRBV6-3; size: many; J: TRBJ1-6; DNA: TGTGCCAGCACCGTAGGCTTACAGGCGACGGCACCCCTCCACTTT; CDR3: CASTVGLQATAPLHF
length: 13; D: -; V: TRBV6-2/TRBV6-3; size: many; J: TRBJ2-7; DNA: TGTGCCAGCAGTTACGGGGGATCCTACGAGCAGTACTTC; CDR3: CASSYGGSYEQYF
length: 14; D: TRBD1; V: TRBV20-1; size: few; J: TRBJ1-1; DNA: TGCAGTGCTGCTCGGGACAGCCTGGGCACTGAAGCTTTCTTT; CDR3: CSAARDSLGTEAFF
length: 10; D: -; V: TRBV28; size: many; J: TRBJ2-3; DNA: TGTGCCACCTCGGCTCGTCCGCAGTATTTT; CDR3: CATSARPQYF
length: 12; D: -; V: TRBV20-1; size: many; J: TRBJ2-7; DNA: TGCAGTGCTTTGGACAAGCCCTACGAGCAGTACTTC; CDR3: CSALDKPYEQYF
length: 15; D: TRBD1; V: TRBV28; size: many; J: TRBJ2-7; DNA: TGTGCCAGCAGCGAAACAGGGGCCCGCTCCTACGAGCAGTACTTC; CDR3: CASSETGARSYEQYF